A selection of T cell receptor beta chains follows, all from one sample in a study of T cells after yellow fever vaccination. TCRdb ran MiXCR on the 5' RACE reads and lists one entry per CDR3 protein. The top ten clones hold roughly a sixth of a sample with about 300,000 distinct CDR3 sequences, around 6.8% of them seen once. Sample: PBMCs, taken roughly 47 days after the first yellow fever vaccination. The receptors were gathered from a man younger than 30 who received the YFV17D yellow fever vaccine. Both conserved end residues are part of each CDR3. A D gene is named only where the DNA matches it firmly. Clone size is not always given. Where it is, it says once, few, many or a class for expanded clones.

d_call: TRBD1; j_call: TRBJ2-1; clone_size: few; v_call: TRBV4-1; cdr3_aa: CASSQDPGVVQGAINEQFF; cdr3_nt: TGCGCCAGCAGCCAAGACCCCGGAGTGGTCCAGGGGGCGATCAATGAGCAGTTCTTC
d_call: TRBD2; j_call: TRBJ2-1; clone_size: few; v_call: TRBV5-6; cdr3_aa: CASSLTGGPVNEQFF; cdr3_nt: TGTGCCAGCAGCTTGACGGGGGGGCCCGTAAATGAGCAGTTCTTC
d_call: .; j_call: TRBJ2-1; clone_size: many; v_call: TRBV20-1; cdr3_aa: CSARARHEQFF; cdr3_nt: TGCAGTGCTAGAGCAAGACATGAGCAGTTCTTC
d_call: .; j_call: TRBJ2-7; clone_size: once; v_call: TRBV13; cdr3_aa: CASSPRTSYEQYF; cdr3_nt: TGTGCCAGCAGTCCAAGAACTTCCTACGAGCAGTACTTC
d_call: .; j_call: TRBJ2-2; clone_size: .; v_call: TRBV6-2/TRBV6-3; cdr3_aa: CASSLTFTGELFF; cdr3_nt: TGTGCCAGCAGTTTGACTTTCACCGGGGAGCTGTTTTTT
d_call: TRBD1; j_call: TRBJ2-2; clone_size: few; v_call: TRBV20-1; cdr3_aa: CSARASPGTANTGELFF; cdr3_nt: TGCAGTGCTAGAGCTTCCCCCGGGACAGCGAACACCGGGGAGCTGTTTTTT
d_call: TRBD2; j_call: TRBJ2-5; clone_size: .; v_call: TRBV11-2; cdr3_aa: CASKIAGGGTQYF; cdr3_nt: TGTGCCAGCAAAATAGCGGGGGGTGGGACCCAGTACTTC
d_call: .; j_call: TRBJ2-1; clone_size: .; v_call: TRBV12-3/TRBV12-4; cdr3_aa: CASSSRLESEQFF; cdr3_nt: TGTGCCAGCAGTTCGCGACTAGAAAGCGAGCAGTTCTTC
d_call: .; j_call: TRBJ1-1; clone_size: few; v_call: TRBV10-3; cdr3_aa: CAISGSTGLNTEAFF; cdr3_nt: TGTGCCATCAGTGGCTCTACCGGGCTGAACACTGAAGCTTTCTTT
d_call: .; j_call: TRBJ1-6; clone_size: few; v_call: TRBV9; cdr3_aa: CASRRDIGNSPLHF; cdr3_nt: TGTGCCTCCCGCCGGGACATCGGCAATTCACCCCTCCACTTT
d_call: .; j_call: TRBJ1-1; clone_size: .; v_call: TRBV10-2; cdr3_aa: CASSDRSGEAFF; cdr3_nt: TGCGCCAGCAGTGACAGAAGTGGTGAAGCTTTCTTT
d_call: .; j_call: TRBJ1-5; clone_size: .; v_call: TRBV6-2/TRBV6-3; cdr3_aa: CASSYSRLDQPQHF; cdr3_nt: TGTGCCAGCAGTTACTCGAGGCTAGATCAGCCCCAGCATTTT
d_call: .; j_call: TRBJ2-3; clone_size: .; v_call: TRBV12-3/TRBV12-4; cdr3_aa: CATTTPGYTQYF; cdr3_nt: TGTGCCACCACCACGCCGGGTTATACGCAGTATTTT
d_call: TRBD2; j_call: TRBJ2-1; clone_size: many; v_call: TRBV11-1; cdr3_aa: CASRLALGQRTSGSYNEQFF; cdr3_nt: TGTGCCAGCAGGCTAGCGCTGGGGCAGAGGACTAGCGGCTCCTACAATGAGCAGTTCTTC
d_call: TRBD1; j_call: TRBJ2-7; clone_size: many; v_call: TRBV19; cdr3_aa: CASSHQGVSYEQYF; cdr3_nt: TGTGCCAGTAGTCACCAGGGGGTCTCCTACGAGCAGTACTTC
d_call: .; j_call: TRBJ2-7; clone_size: .; v_call: TRBV20-1; cdr3_aa: CSAIKLFRDYEQYF; cdr3_nt: TGCAGTGCCATAAAACTCTTTAGGGACTACGAGCAGTACTTC
d_call: TRBD1; j_call: TRBJ1-2; clone_size: few; v_call: TRBV4-3; cdr3_aa: CASSQDKDRKVYGYTF; cdr3_nt: TGCGCCAGCAGCCAAGATAAGGACAGGAAAGTCTATGGCTACACCTTC
d_call: .; j_call: TRBJ1-1; clone_size: .; v_call: TRBV11-1; cdr3_aa: CASSLGSFWGTSGTEAFF; cdr3_nt: TGTGCCAGCAGCTTAGGCAGCTTTTGGGGGACGTCGGGGACTGAAGCTTTCTTT
d_call: .; j_call: TRBJ1-2; clone_size: .; v_call: TRBV4-1; cdr3_aa: CASSQDGEENYGYTF; cdr3_nt: TGCGCCAGCAGCCAAGACGGCGAAGAGAACTATGGCTACACCTTC
d_call: .; j_call: TRBJ1-5; clone_size: few; v_call: TRBV7-2; cdr3_aa: CASSFGMWPQHF; cdr3_nt: TGTGCCAGCAGCTTCGGCATGTGGCCCCAGCATTTT
d_call: .; j_call: TRBJ2-5; clone_size: many; v_call: TRBV12-3/TRBV12-4; cdr3_aa: CASSFWGAETQYF; cdr3_nt: TGTGCCAGCAGTTTTTGGGGCGCGGAGACCCAGTACTTC
d_call: .; j_call: TRBJ2-5; clone_size: .; v_call: TRBV4-3; cdr3_aa: CASSQDLRPQETQYF; cdr3_nt: TGCGCCAGCAGCCAAGATCTACGGCCTCAAGAGACCCAGTACTTC
d_call: .; j_call: TRBJ2-5; clone_size: .; v_call: TRBV3-1; cdr3_aa: CATSQALSMEYQETQYF; cdr3_nt: TGTGCCACCAGCCAGGCCCTGTCAATGGAGTACCAAGAGACCCAGTACTTC
d_call: .; j_call: TRBJ2-5; clone_size: many; v_call: TRBV7-2; cdr3_aa: CASSLAGGPEETQYF; cdr3_nt: TGTGCCAGCAGCTTAGCTGGGGGGCCTGAAGAGACCCAGTACTTC
d_call: .; j_call: TRBJ1-1; clone_size: many; v_call: TRBV12-3/TRBV12-4; cdr3_aa: CASSPISGQLNTEAFF; cdr3_nt: TGTGCCAGCAGTCCCATCTCGGGGCAGCTGAACACTGAAGCTTTCTTT
d_call: .; j_call: TRBJ2-5; clone_size: .; v_call: TRBV24-1; cdr3_aa: CATSDLGTEQETQYF; cdr3_nt: TGTGCCACCAGTGATTTGGGGACGGAACAAGAGACCCAGTACTTC
d_call: .; j_call: TRBJ2-1; clone_size: many; v_call: TRBV5-1; cdr3_aa: CASSLATGEQFF; cdr3_nt: TGCGCCAGCAGCTTGGCCACAGGAGAGCAGTTCTTC
d_call: .; j_call: TRBJ2-5; clone_size: many; v_call: TRBV5-6; cdr3_aa: CASSVRSVGETQYF; cdr3_nt: TGTGCCAGCAGCGTACGGTCGGTCGGGGAGACCCAGTACTTC
d_call: .; j_call: TRBJ2-6; clone_size: many; v_call: TRBV5-1; cdr3_aa: CASSSGALSSGANVLTF; cdr3_nt: TGCGCCAGCAGCTCCGGGGCCCTCAGCTCTGGGGCCAACGTCCTGACTTTC
d_call: .; j_call: TRBJ1-6; clone_size: many; v_call: TRBV5-1; cdr3_aa: CASSSQGNSPLHF; cdr3_nt: TGCGCCAGCAGCTCTCAGGGGAATTCACCCCTCCACTTT
d_call: TRBD2; j_call: TRBJ2-1; clone_size: few; v_call: TRBV3-1; cdr3_aa: CASSPIGEGRIEQFF; cdr3_nt: TGTGCCAGCAGCCCTATAGGGGAGGGAAGAATTGAGCAGTTCTTC
d_call: TRBD2; j_call: TRBJ2-1; clone_size: many; v_call: TRBV5-1; cdr3_aa: CASSSLGIAGNEQFF; cdr3_nt: TGCGCCAGCAGCTCCCTGGGCATAGCGGGTAATGAGCAGTTCTTC